The sequence of this T cell receptor (beta chain) was determined in a study of T cell responses to AZD1222 COVID-19 vaccine. Study observations and caveats: Two AZD1222 administrations were followed by greater Spike-specific TCR breadth and depth.

V was trimmed by 4 bases and J by 3 bases, leaving 8 bases between them. This CDR3 is 12 amino acids long. Germline loops: CDR1 SGHKS, CDR2 YYEKEE (reference sequence). A word on this clone: As yet, its antigen is unknown.

Sequenced by immunoSEQ multiplex PCR; TCRdb stores in-frame clones only, minus some. The sample has fewer than 120,000 clones; roughly 92% are singletons. The sample consisted of peripheral blood, taken 28 days after the second AZD1222 dose. The chain is built from TRBV5-5 and TRBJ2-7; the D call may be TRBD1 or TRBD2 (5 bases each). This sequence originates from an adult who received the AZD1222 COVID-19 vaccine. The CDR3 coding sequence is TGTGCCAGCAGCAGGGACGGCTACGAGCAGTACTTC. Protein: CASSRDGYEQYF. Full variable domain (outside the CDR3, taken from reference TRBV5-5 and TRBJ2-7): DAGVTQSPTHLIKTRGQQVTLRCSPISGHKSVSWYQQVLGQGPQFIFQYYEKEERGRGNFPDRFSARQFPNYSSELNVNALLLGDSALYLCASSRDGYEQYFGPGTRLTVT.